This TCR beta chain is from a study of blood T cell repertoires in COVID-19. Germline CDR1 reads MNHEY; CDR2 reads SVGAGI. The CDR3 is 14 amino acids. Between the trimmed V and J ends, which lost 6 bases and 1 base, there was a span of 12 bases. Assay: immunoSEQ multiplex PCR; the TCRdb copy retains only in-frame clones and omits some. This table has a few hundred thousand clones, approximately 85% appearing once. Worth noting for this clone: Other DNA sequences of this sample code for an identical CDR3.

The material sequenced was peripheral blood. The chain links TRBV6-5 to TRBJ2-5; the D gene is possibly TRBD1 (7 bases). The receptor comes from a human donor with COVID-19, enrolled during active disease. The donor label of this sample is uncertain. CDR3 sequence: CASSRQGGQETQYF. The DNA for the CDR3 is TGTGCCAGCAGCCGACAGGGAGGCCAAGAGACCCAGTACTTC.